What follows are 24 T cell receptor beta chains derived from one specimen sequenced in a study of T cells after yellow fever vaccination (dated by TCRdb to about 2019). The sample's treatment or condition, from its label and the paper: live attenuated yellow fever vaccine strain. The method behind the library was 5' RACE. Instrument on record: Illumina NovaSeq 6000. TCRdb cleaned the public reads at Q25 with fastp, built clones with MiXCR and kept in-frame beta chains. Rows are unified per CDR3 protein, each entry keeping the most common DNA and genes. The sample data list some 320,000 distinct CDR3 sequences, and approximately 12% of these were observed just once. The ten largest clones capture 3.3% of the sample. Sequences were derived from CD4+ T cells sorted from PBMCs, sampled 45 days after the yellow fever booster vaccination. The receptor set was obtained from a man between 18 and 29 years old who received the YFV17D yellow fever vaccine.

This clonotype was counted a few times. The J gene is TRBJ2-7, the V gene TRBV5-8, with D unresolved. Germline-derived CDR1 and CDR2 are SGHTS and YDEGEE. The CDR3 spans 13 residues. V lost 1 base to trimming and J lost 2 bases, with 7 bases between them. The CDR3 bases are TGTGCCAGCAGCTTGTATGCGACCTACGAGCAGTACTTC. It yields the protein CASSLYATYEQYF.

The chain employs TRBV7-8 and TRBJ1-1, with no clear D. The CDR3 runs to 13 residues. V was shortened by 5 bases and J by 5 bases, with 12 bases between the two germline ends. The V gene's germline CDR1 is SGHVS and CDR2 FQNEAQ. The CDR3 region is CASSPGRQTEAFF. DNA for the CDR3: TGTGCCAGCAGCCCCGGACGCCAGACTGAAGCTTTCTTT.

This chain uses TRBV9 with TRBJ2-2; tentatively, D is TRBD1 (5 bases). Germline-derived CDR1 and CDR2 are SGDLS and YYNGEE. V was pared by 3 bases and J by 5 bases, with 11 bases between. CDR3 length: 14 amino acids. This CDR3 reads CASSAGYLTGELFF. Here the CDR3 DNA reads TGTGCCAGCAGCGCAGGGTACCTGACCGGGGAGCTGTTTTTT.

On this clonotype itself: At one end, the junction sequence differs from germline, possibly due to a read error. CDR3 bases: TGTGCCAGCAGTGAAGCGTCGGTTTATGGCAGACTGAGTTTT. The encoded protein is CASSEASVYGRLSF. J is TRBJ2-2 and V is TRBV6-1; D is unresolved. The CDR3 contains 14 residues. Germline V lookup: CDR1 MNHNS, CDR2 SASEGT.

Only a few counts were recorded for this clonotype. The J gene is TRBJ2-3, the V gene TRBV27; perhaps D is TRBD1 or TRBD2 (5 bases each). The CDR3 totals 16 residues. Trimming pared 3 bases from V and 6 bases from J, leaving 19 bases between. Germline-derived CDR1 and CDR2 are MNHEY and SMNVEV (reference sequence). The CDR3 protein is CASSFSTGLGEDTQYF. The CDR3 DNA reads TGTGCCAGCAGTTTCTCCACCGGCCTAGGGGAGGATACGCAGTATTTT.

V and J are TRBV7-9 and TRBJ2-3; D gene uncertain. V shed 5 bases and J shed 6 bases, with 18 bases lying between them. The CDR3 consists of 15 residues. Germline V gene data show CDR1 as SEHNR and CDR2 as FQNEAQ (reference sequence). CDR3 protein: CASSQARGLIDTQYF. The DNA for the CDR3 is TGTGCCAGCAGCCAGGCCCGAGGTTTGATCGATACGCAGTATTTT.

This chain links TRBV9 with TRBJ1-5, with D hard to call. CDR3 length: 14 amino acids. V lost 1 base and J 1 base, leaving 6 bases between the germline ends. CDR1 SGDLS and CDR2 YYNGEE come from the germline V gene. CDR3 DNA: TGTGCCAGCAGCGTAAGTCAGAGCAATCAGCCCCAGCATTTT. Protein product: CASSVSQSNQPQHF.

In its sample, this clonotype was seen a few times. The rearrangement uses TRBV7-3 and TRBJ2-1; 8 bases match TRBD1. The germline gives CDR1 SGHTA, CDR2 FQGTGA. The CDR3 is made up of 14 amino acids. After removal of 2 bases from V and 4 bases from J, the junction contained 1 base not matched to a gene. This CDR3 is CASSLQGAYNEQFF. The DNA of the CDR3 is TGTGCCAGCAGCTTACAGGGGGCTTACAATGAGCAGTTCTTC.

The J gene is TRBJ2-1, the V gene TRBV2, with no clear D. Per the germline V gene, CDR1 is SNHLY and CDR2 is FYNNEI. The CDR3 is made up of 13 amino acids. Trimming shortened V by 7 bases and J by 8 bases, and 15 bases separated the two germline ends. CDR3 protein: CASTAKRRDEQFF. CDR3 DNA sequence: TGTGCCAGCACCGCCAAGCGTCGGGATGAGCAGTTCTTC.

The chain employs TRBV7-2 and TRBJ1-5; TRBD1 is a possible D gene (6 bases). The CDR3 spans 14 residues. The V end lost 1 base, the J end lost 6 bases, and 10 bases lay between the germline ends. Germline V lookup: CDR1 SGHTA, CDR2 FQGNSA. CDR3: CASSLGRGSQPQHF. The DNA of the CDR3 is TGTGCCAGCAGCTTAGGAAGGGGGAGTCAGCCCCAGCATTTT.

This clonotype occurred many times. Written as DNA, the CDR3 is TGCGCCAGCAGAGGGGGGGCGGACACCGGGGAGCTGTTTTTT. As protein: CASRGGADTGELFF. The chain is built from TRBV5-1 and TRBJ2-2, with D tentatively TRBD2 (7 bases). The germline CDR1 and CDR2 sequences are SGHRS and YFSETQ. The CDR3 totals 14 residues. V gave up 5 bases and J gave up 3 bases, with 11 bases separating them.

This clonotype was seen a few times. As DNA, the CDR3 is TGTGCTAGTGGTTTCCGAGGCACAGATACGCAGTATTTT. As protein: CASGFRGTDTQYF. The genes are TRBV12-5 and TRBJ2-3; D uncertain. V was pared by 3 bases and J by 1 base, with 5 bases between. Germline loops: CDR1 LGHNT, CDR2 FRNRAP. This CDR3 contains 13 residues.

This clonotype was observed a handful of times. The genes are TRBV6-5 and TRBJ2-2; TRBD2 might be the D (5 bases). The V gene's germline CDR1 is MNHEY and CDR2 SVGAGI. V lost 8 bases and J lost 6, with 13 bases in between. The CDR3 covers 13 residues. The CDR3 sequence: CASSTGWAGELFF. The CDR3 DNA sequence: TGTGCCAGCTCCACGGGGTGGGCCGGGGAGCTGTTTTTT.

The chain recombines TRBV7-2 with TRBJ2-1; 10 bases agree with TRBD2. V lost 7 bases and J lost 4; bases outside the gene matches: 13. Germline V gives CDR1 SGHTA, CDR2 FQGNSA. The CDR3 has 17 amino acids. The CDR3 nucleotides read TGTGCCAGCACCCGGGGGGGGCTAGCGGGGGCATACAATGAGCAGTTCTTC. It codes for CASTRGGLAGAYNEQFF.

This clonotype was detected a few times. The genes are TRBV29-1 and TRBJ2-2; a weak D match, TRBD1 (5 bases). CDR1 SQVTM and CDR2 ANQGSEA come from the germline V gene. This CDR3 is 14 amino acids long. Trimming left V 7 bases short and J 5 bases short, with 17 bases between. The CDR3 is CSAVDTGGTGELFF. CDR3 bases: TGCAGCGCGGTCGATACAGGTGGTACCGGGGAGCTGTTTTTT.

Ten or more counts support this clonotype. One junction end does not reproduce the germline sequence, and a read error may be involved. The J gene is TRBJ2-5, the V gene TRBV5-1; TRBD1 is a possible D gene (5 bases). Germline CDR1 reads SGHRS; CDR2 reads YFSETQ. The CDR3 is made up of 13 amino acids. The CDR3 loop reads CASSQGSQETQYF. The CDR3 nucleotides read TGTGCCAGCAGCCAGGGCAGCCAAGAGACCCAGTACTTC.

This chain connects TRBV20-1 to TRBJ2-7; TRBD1 matches at 8 bases. V trimming: 2 bases; J trimming: 0 bases; junction bases outside the gene matches: 9. Looked up from germline, CDR1 is DFQATT and CDR2 is SNEGSKA (reference sequence). This CDR3 comprises 16 residues. CDR3 sequence (DNA): TGCAGTGCTAGAAGAGCGGACAGGGACATCTCCTACGAGCAGTACTTC. This sequence encodes CSARRADRDISYEQYF.

This chain joins TRBV3-1 and TRBJ2-2; the D gene is possibly TRBD1 (7 bases). This CDR3 has 15 amino acids. CDR1 is LGHDT and CDR2 is YNNKEL in the germline V gene (reference sequence). The germline V and J ends were trimmed by 2 bases and 6 bases, with 13 bases remaining between them. CDR3 DNA sequence: TGTGCCAGCAGCCAAAGGCAGGGGGGTGCCGGGGAGCTGTTTTTT. Protein product: CASSQRQGGAGELFF.

This sequence joins TRBV29-1 and TRBJ2-2; D is ambiguous. Trimming took 6 bases from V and 0 from J, leaving 2 bases between them. Germline V lookup: CDR1 SQVTM, CDR2 ANQGSEA. This CDR3 spans 11 amino acids. The CDR3 protein is CSVANTGELFF. In nucleotides, the CDR3 is TGCAGCGTCGCGAACACCGGGGAGCTGTTTTTT.

This clonotype was detected a few times. The chain uses TRBV3-1 and TRBJ1-2; possible D gene TRBD1, 6 bases. Germline V CDR1 and CDR2: LGHDT, YNNKEL (reference sequence). V lost 6 bases and J lost 8, with 16 bases in between. CDR3 size: 13 residues. The CDR3 sequence: CASRRQEVEGYTF. In nucleotides, the CDR3 is TGTGCCAGCAGGCGACAGGAGGTTGAAGGCTACACCTTC.

The CDR3 reads CASSLSSSGNTIYF. The CDR3 nucleotides read TGTGCCAGCAGCTTGTCCAGCTCTGGAAACACCATATATTTT. This sequence joins TRBV5-5 and TRBJ1-3; D not certain. Germline assignment: CDR1 SGHKS and CDR2 YYEKEE (reference sequence). The CDR3 consists of 14 residues. V lost 1 base and J 0 bases, leaving 5 bases between the germline ends.

This clonotype was seen a single time. The rearrangement uses TRBV19 and TRBJ2-7; perhaps TRBD1 as D (6 bases). The CDR3 consists of 13 residues. Per germline, CDR1 LNHDA and CDR2 SQIVND (reference sequence). V was cut by 8 bases and J by 5 bases, with 16 bases left in between. The CDR3 loop is CASSDRRSDEQYF. CDR3 nucleotide sequence: TGTGCCAGTTCGGACAGACGGAGTGACGAGCAGTACTTC.

The chain is built from TRBV5-1 and TRBJ2-7; D perhaps matches TRBD1 (6 bases). With 0 bases removed from V and 0 bases from J, the gap between germline ends came to 10 bases. The CDR3 loop spans 15 amino acids. Germline V gives CDR1 SGHRS, CDR2 YFSETQ. Here the CDR3 DNA reads TGCGCCAGCAGCTTGGGTGGGGGCCGCTCCTACGAGCAGTACTTC. It translates to CASSLGGGRSYEQYF.

This clonotype was counted at least ten times. This chain joins TRBV4-3 and TRBJ1-1; TRBD1 aligns across 7 bases. This CDR3 is built from 19 residues. Germline CDR1 and CDR2: LGHNA and YSLEER. V shed 0 bases, J shed 0 bases, and the junction held 13 bases outside the gene matches. The CDR3 loop is CASSQEWIRGRIMNTEAFF. The CDR3 DNA reads TGCGCCAGCAGCCAAGAATGGATCAGGGGGAGGATAATGAACACTGAAGCTTTCTTT.